This T cell receptor beta chain was identified in a study of T cell repertoires in cytomegalovirus infection. This clonotype has a count of ten or more. Its antigen remains unidentified. The CDR3 extends over 13 amino acids. Trimming cost V 4 bases and J 3 bases, with 7 bases left between them. The germline gives CDR1 KGHSH, CDR2 LQKENI. One entry per CDR3 protein, called by TCRdb with MiXCR from the reads. The sample has 110,000 to 150,000 distinct CDR3 sequences; roughly 32% are singletons. The starting material was CD8+ T cells from cultured PBMCs, obtained from culture after CMV antigen stimulation. V and J are TRBV18 and TRBJ1-5; D is unresolved. The TCR was taken from a human donor in good health (CMV status not recorded). Some clones in this sample may be carry-over from other donors' samples. The chain's CDR3 is CASSRSFNQPQHF. The CDR3 region has the DNA TGTGCCAGCTCACGGTCGTTCAATCAGCCCCAGCATTTT.